This TCR beta chain was sequenced in a study of blood T cell repertoires in COVID-19. At the level of the study: COVID-19 samples from acute and convalescent phases originated in the United States, Italy and Spain. Sources were T cells, B-cell-depleted T cells, or PBMCs; the material itself was cDNA or gDNA.

Germline-derived CDR1 and CDR2 are LNHDA and SQIVND (reference sequence). CDR3 size: 14 residues. Trimming removed 10 bases at V and 4 bases at J, with 19 bases between. Study processing details: Nucleated cell number was recorded as an estimate derived from reference gene primer amplification. Profiled with immunoSEQ multiplex PCR; TCRdb holds only in-frame clones, not every one. V and J calls and clone size are given by that table; D and trimming were obtained from the DNA. The sample has approximately 220,000 clones; approximately 87% are singletons. The specimen sequenced was peripheral blood. This rearrangement joins TRBV19 to TRBJ1-1; D perhaps matches TRBD1 (5 bases). This TCR derives from a woman aged 50 to 65 with acute or convalescent COVID-19. The CDR3 region is CATAPGELTTEAFF. CDR3 DNA sequence: TGTGCCACCGCCCCGGGGGAACTCACCACTGAAGCTTTCTTT.